The 18 T cell receptor beta chains presented below share a single source sample, sequenced in a study of shared clonotypes between healthy human individuals. TCRdb's table, derived via immunoSEQ multiplex PCR, lists solely in-frame clones and lacks some. The table shows 300,000 or so clones, with around two thirds occurring only once. The sequenced material came from memory CD4+ T cells sorted from blood. Noted subset: CD45RA-negative fraction. These receptors all come from a man aged 25-45 years in good health.

V gene TRBV5-1 combines with J gene TRBJ1-1; 7 nucleotides agree with TRBD1. With 5 bases clipped from V and 4 bases from J, the junction kept 8 bases outside the gene matches. The CDR3 sequence is 14 residues long. CDR1 is SGHRS and CDR2 is YFSETQ in the germline V gene. CDR3 in amino acids: CASRDREVSTEAFF. The DNA for the CDR3 is TGCGCCAGCAGAGACAGGGAGGTTAGCACTGAAGCTTTCTTT.

The chain employs TRBV6-6 and TRBJ2-7; 7 bases line up with TRBD1. The J segment lost 3 bases and the V segment lost 6 bases, leaving 8 bases of the junction unmatched. CDR3 size: 14 residues. CDR1 and CDR2 (germline): MNHNY, SVGAGI (reference sequence). The CDR3 DNA reads as TGTGCCAGCAGGCCGCGCCGACAGGGCTACGAGCAGTACTTC. It yields the protein CASRPRRQGYEQYF.

This chain joins TRBV4-3 and TRBJ2-1, with 8 bases aligning to TRBD2. With 4 bases clipped from V and 7 bases from J, the junction kept 6 bases outside the gene matches. This CDR3 has 14 residues. The germline CDR1 and CDR2 sequences are LGHNA and YSLEER. The CDR3 loop reads CASSLGLARNEQFF. DNA of the CDR3: TGCGCCAGCAGCCTCGGACTAGCTAGAAATGAGCAGTTCTTC.

This clone was counted only a few times. This chain uses TRBV11-2 with TRBJ1-5, with 7 positions matching TRBD1. Unmatched junction bases numbered 1, after V lost 1 base and J lost 10 bases. The CDR3 covers 12 residues. CDR1 SGHAT and CDR2 FQNNGV come from the germline V gene. The CDR3 DNA is TGTGCCAGCAGCTTAGGACAGGGTCCCCAGCATTTT. It specifies CASSLGQGPQHF.

This clone was counted a single time. The rearrangement links TRBV6-1 to TRBJ2-4; a possible D gene is TRBD2 (5 bases). V lost 7 bases to trimming and J lost 0 bases, with 13 bases between them. CDR1 MNHNS and CDR2 SASEGT come from the germline V gene. The CDR3 loop spans 15 amino acids. CDR3 amino acids: CASIPGRVAKNIQYF. The DNA for the CDR3 is TGTGCCAGCATCCCCGGGCGGGTAGCCAAAAACATTCAGTACTTC.

A remark on this clone: At one end, the junction sequence differs from germline, possibly due to a read error. The V and J genes are TRBV29-1 and TRBJ2-5, with 9 bases matching TRBD1. This CDR3 is 17 amino acids long. In germline, CDR1 is SQVTM, CDR2 ANQGSEA. CDR3 amino acids: CSVGLKDRGWVQGTQYF. The DNA for the CDR3 is TGCAGCGTTGGACTAAAGGACAGGGGATGGGTTCAAGGGACCCAGTACTTC. Combining the CDR3 with reference TRBV29-1 and TRBJ2-5 gives the whole variable domain SAVISQKPSRDICQRGTSLTIQCQVDSQVTMMFWYRQQPGQSLTLIATANQGSEATYESGFVIDKFPISRPNLTFSTLTVSNMSPEDSSIYLCSVGLKDRGWVQGTQYFGPGTRLLVL.

The J gene is TRBJ2-1, the V gene TRBV5-5, with D hard to call. Trimming cost V 4 bases and J 5 bases, with 7 bases left between them. CDR3 length: 12 amino acids. In germline, CDR1 is SGHKS, CDR2 YYEKEE (reference sequence). CDR3 region: CASSRTDNEQFF. The CDR3 DNA reads TGTGCCAGCAGCCGGACGGACAATGAGCAGTTCTTC.

To note about this clone: This may be a read error: a much more frequent sequence differs by one nucleotide. The chain carries TRBV7-9 and TRBJ1-1; 7 bases align to TRBD1. The J segment lost 1 base and the V segment lost 6 bases, leaving 2 bases of the junction unmatched. The CDR3 loop spans 13 amino acids. The V gene's germline CDR1 is SEHNR and CDR2 FQNEAQ (reference sequence). CDR3 coding DNA: TGTGCCAGCAGGGGACAGTCGAACACTGAAGCTTTCTTT. It translates to CASRGQSNTEAFF.

The rearrangement joins TRBV18 to TRBJ2-1, with a weak D call TRBD1 (6 bases). The CDR3 contains 15 residues. V shed 3 bases and J shed 8 bases, with 17 bases lying between them. Germline lookup yields CDR1 KGHSH and CDR2 LQKENI. The CDR3 DNA reads as TGTGCCAGCTCACCGACGGTCGACAGGACGGATGAGCAGTTCTTC. It specifies CASSPTVDRTDEQFF.

This rearrangement joins TRBV5-1 to TRBJ1-2, with D uncertain. The CDR3 contains 14 residues. V gave up 0 bases and J gave up 4 bases, with 10 bases separating them. In germline, CDR1 is SGHRS, CDR2 YFSETQ. The CDR3 spells CASSLGSSSYGYTF. The CDR3 DNA follows: TGCGCCAGCAGCTTGGGGTCGTCGAGCTATGGCTACACCTTC.

The chain has TRBV2 and TRBJ1-3; possibly TRBD1 for D (5 bases). The germline V gene encodes CDR1 SNHLY and CDR2 FYNNEI. This CDR3 contains 16 residues. Deletions cut 10 bases from V and 4 bases from J, with 23 bases between. This CDR3 reads CATLKDARTNGNTIYF. The CDR3 DNA is TGTGCCACACTCAAGGACGCCAGGACAAACGGAAACACCATATATTTT.

This rearrangement joins TRBV2 to TRBJ2-1; 8 bases fit TRBD2. V lost 3 bases to trimming and J lost 2 bases; unmatched junction nucleotides: 6. This CDR3 is built from 16 residues. From germline, CDR1 is SNHLY and CDR2 FYNNEI. CDR3 sequence (DNA): TGTGCCAGCAGTGATCTGGCCGGGAGGGCCTACAATGAGCAGTTCTTC. Protein: CASSDLAGRAYNEQFF.

This sequence joins TRBV25-1 and TRBJ2-7; TRBD2 matches 12 bases. The CDR3 length is 15 residues. Germline V gene sequence: CDR1 MGHDK, CDR2 SYGVNS. V lost 4 bases, J lost 0 bases, and 1 base stayed unmatched. In DNA, the CDR3 is TGTGCCAGCAGTGGGACTAGCGGGATCTCCTACGAGCAGTACTTC. It translates to CASSGTSGISYEQYF.

The CDR3 nucleotides read TGTGCCAGCAGGGGTATGGCGGGAGCTAGGTACGAGCAGTACTTC. As protein: CASRGMAGARYEQYF. This chain connects TRBV2 to TRBJ2-7; 7 positions match TRBD2. CDR3 length: 15 amino acids. From germline, CDR1 is SNHLY and CDR2 FYNNEI. V lost 6 bases to trimming and J lost 4 bases; unmatched junction nucleotides: 12.

This rearrangement joins TRBV2 to TRBJ2-1; 7 bases align to TRBD1. The CDR3 totals 14 residues. J lost 13 bases, V lost 1 base, and 10 bases had no gene match. Germline assignment: CDR1 SNHLY and CDR2 FYNNEI. In DNA form, the CDR3 reads TGTGCCAGCAGTGAAGACTTGGGACAGCTAAACCAGTTCTTC. It is translated as CASSEDLGQLNQFF.

The chain employs TRBV5-5 and TRBJ2-5, with a possible D match to TRBD1 (6 bases). The V end was cut by 0 bases, the J end by 5 bases, with 14 bases between. This CDR3 region has 15 residues. The germline gives CDR1 SGHKS, CDR2 YYEKEE (reference sequence). The DNA of the CDR3 is TGTGCCAGCAGCTTGGCCGTAAACAGGGTGGAGACCCAGTACTTC. The encoded protein is CASSLAVNRVETQYF.

A few counts support this clone. The V and J genes are TRBV11-3 and TRBJ2-2; the D gene is possibly TRBD1 (5 bases). The V gene's germline CDR1 is SGHNT and CDR2 YENEEA. The V and J ends lost 5 bases and 1 base respectively, with 11 bases between them. The CDR3 is 15 amino acids. The CDR3 protein is CASSPGIRNTGELFF. CDR3 DNA sequence: TGTGCCAGCAGCCCAGGGATTCGGAACACCGGGGAGCTGTTTTTT.

This sequence joins TRBV6-5 and TRBJ2-3; 10 bases agree with TRBD2. V lost 6 bases and J lost 5; bases outside the gene matches: 8. The CDR3 totals 15 residues. The germline gives CDR1 MNHEY, CDR2 SVGAGI. CDR3 DNA: TGTGCCAGCAGGACCTGGACTAGCGGAAGAGATACGCAGTATTTT. It codes for CASRTWTSGRDTQYF.